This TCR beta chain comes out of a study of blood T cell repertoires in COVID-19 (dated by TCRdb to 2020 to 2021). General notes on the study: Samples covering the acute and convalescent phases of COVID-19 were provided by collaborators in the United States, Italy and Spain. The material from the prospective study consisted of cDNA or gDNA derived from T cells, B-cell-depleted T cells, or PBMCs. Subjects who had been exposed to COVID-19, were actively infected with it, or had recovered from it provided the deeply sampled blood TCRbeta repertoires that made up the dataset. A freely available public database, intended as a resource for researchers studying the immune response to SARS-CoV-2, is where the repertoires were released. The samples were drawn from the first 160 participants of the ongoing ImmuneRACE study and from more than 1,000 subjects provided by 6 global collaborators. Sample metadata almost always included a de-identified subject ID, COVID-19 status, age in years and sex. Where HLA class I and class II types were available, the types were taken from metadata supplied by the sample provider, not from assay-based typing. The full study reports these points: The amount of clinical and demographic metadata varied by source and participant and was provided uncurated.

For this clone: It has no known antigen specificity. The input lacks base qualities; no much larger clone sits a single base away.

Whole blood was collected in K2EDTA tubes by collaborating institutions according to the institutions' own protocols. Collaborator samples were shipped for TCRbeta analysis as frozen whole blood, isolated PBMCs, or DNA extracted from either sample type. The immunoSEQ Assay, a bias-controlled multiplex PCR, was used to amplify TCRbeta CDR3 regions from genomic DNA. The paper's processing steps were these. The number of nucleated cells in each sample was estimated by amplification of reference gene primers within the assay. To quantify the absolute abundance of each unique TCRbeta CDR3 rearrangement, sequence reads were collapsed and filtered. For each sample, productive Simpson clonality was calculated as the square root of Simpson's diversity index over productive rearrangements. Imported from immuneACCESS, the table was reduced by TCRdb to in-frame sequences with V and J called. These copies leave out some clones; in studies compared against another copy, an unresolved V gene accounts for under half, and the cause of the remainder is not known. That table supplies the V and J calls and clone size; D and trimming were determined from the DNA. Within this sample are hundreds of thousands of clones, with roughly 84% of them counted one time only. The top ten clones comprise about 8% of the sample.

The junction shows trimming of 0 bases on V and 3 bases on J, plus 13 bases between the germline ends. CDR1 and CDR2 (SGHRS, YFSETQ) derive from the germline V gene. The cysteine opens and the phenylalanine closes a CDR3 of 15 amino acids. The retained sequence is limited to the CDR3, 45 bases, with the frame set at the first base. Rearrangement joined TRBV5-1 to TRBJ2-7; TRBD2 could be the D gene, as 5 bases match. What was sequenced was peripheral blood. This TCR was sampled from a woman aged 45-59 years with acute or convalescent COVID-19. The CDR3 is CASSLVREAGYEQYF. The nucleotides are TGCGCCAGCAGCTTGGTACGGGAAGCAGGCTACGAGCAGTACTTC.